These T cell receptor beta chains were read from a single sample in a study of T cell changes during pregnancy in multiple sclerosis. Here immunoSEQ multiplex PCR was the method, and the copy in TCRdb shows in-frame clones only, minus some. Among 25,000 to 35,000 clones, 90% were seen once, and the ten largest hold around 4.1%. Here the sequenced sample was CD8+ T cells from peripheral blood mononuclear cells, taken in the second trimester of pregnancy. The origin of the receptors is a female donor with multiple sclerosis, enrolled in a pregnancy study. Both conserved end residues are part of each CDR3. The order of the fields is CDR3 protein, CDR3 DNA, J gene, D gene, CDR3 length, V gene, clone size. The D gene is left open where the match is weak. Clone size appears in some rows only: once, few, many, or a class for an expanded clone.

CDR3: CASSTFAGVKTEQYF
DNA: TGTGCCAGCAGTACTTTTGCGGGAGTAAAAACCGAGCAGTACTTC
J: TRBJ2-7
D: TRBD2
length: 15
V: TRBV6-5
size: .

CDR3: CASSRAGVWTQYF
DNA: TGTGCCAGCAGTCGGGCGGGGGTGTGGACCCAGTACTTC
J: TRBJ2-5
D: TRBD2
length: 13
V: TRBV6-5
size: .

CDR3: CASREILAARGEQYF
DNA: TGTGCCAGCAGAGAGATCCTGGCGGCTAGGGGCGAGCAGTACTTC
J: TRBJ2-7
D: .
length: 15
V: TRBV6-1
size: .

CDR3: CASSLTGLSGNTIYF
DNA: TGTGCCAGCAGCTTGACAGGGCTCTCTGGAAACACCATATATTTT
J: TRBJ1-3
D: TRBD1
length: 15
V: TRBV7-9
size: .

CDR3: CASSDRPSGIPYEQYF
DNA: TGTGCCAGCAGCGATCGCCCGAGCGGGATACCCTACGAGCAGTACTTC
J: TRBJ2-7
D: TRBD2
length: 16
V: TRBV2
size: .

CDR3: CASSFGLAGGPGGYNEQFF
DNA: TGTGCCAGCAGCTTCGGACTAGCGGGAGGGCCTGGAGGGTACAATGAGCAGTTCTTC
J: TRBJ2-1
D: TRBD2
length: 19
V: TRBV7-9
size: .

CDR3: CASSEAEGEAYEQYF
DNA: TGTGCCAGCAGTGAAGCGGAGGGAGAAGCGTACGAGCAGTACTTC
J: TRBJ2-7
D: .
length: 15
V: TRBV6-1
size: .

CDR3: CASSQGIGYEQYF
DNA: TGCGCCAGCAGCCAAGGAATCGGGTACGAGCAGTACTTC
J: TRBJ2-7
D: .
length: 13
V: TRBV4-1
size: once

CDR3: CASGGDRGTGVSTDTQYF
DNA: TGTGCCAGCGGGGGGGACAGGGGAACGGGAGTGAGCACAGATACGCAGTATTTT
J: TRBJ2-3
D: TRBD1
length: 18
V: TRBV2
size: .

CDR3: CASSLLGAGNYEQYF
DNA: TGTGCCAGCAGTTTACTGGGAGCGGGGAACTACGAGCAGTACTTC
J: TRBJ2-7
D: TRBD2
length: 15
V: TRBV27
size: .

CDR3: CASSETSGRGHEQYF
DNA: TGTGCCAGCAGTGAGACTAGCGGGAGAGGACACGAGCAGTACTTC
J: TRBJ2-7
D: TRBD2
length: 15
V: TRBV6-1
size: .

CDR3: CASSLGQAPAKLFF
DNA: TGTGCCAGCAGCTTGGGACAGGCGCCTGCAAAACTGTTTTTT
J: TRBJ1-4
D: .
length: 14
V: TRBV5-6
size: .

CDR3: CASSPGTGTEAFF
DNA: TGCGCCAGCAGCCCCGGGACAGGCACTGAAGCTTTCTTT
J: TRBJ1-1
D: TRBD1
length: 13
V: TRBV5-1
size: .

CDR3: CSVQAAGGPGELFF
DNA: TGCAGCGTTCAAGCAGCGGGAGGCCCCGGGGAGCTGTTTTTT
J: TRBJ2-2
D: TRBD2
length: 14
V: TRBV29-1
size: .

CDR3: CASSLGSGELFF
DNA: TGTGCCAGCAGTCTAGGCTCCGGGGAGCTGTTTTTT
J: TRBJ2-2
D: .
length: 12
V: TRBV27
size: .

CDR3: CASSSYGTSGVGSYNEQFF
DNA: TGTGCCAGCAGCTCCTACGGGACTAGCGGGGTAGGGTCCTACAATGAGCAGTTCTTC
J: TRBJ2-1
D: TRBD2
length: 19
V: TRBV5-6
size: .

CDR3: CASSQSRGQAINYQPQHF
DNA: TGCGCCAGCAGTCAATCGAGGGGACAGGCGATTAATTATCAGCCCCAGCATTTT
J: TRBJ1-5
D: TRBD1
length: 18
V: TRBV23-1
size: .

CDR3: CAWSETGVGDEKLFF
DNA: TGTGCCTGGAGTGAGACAGGGGTCGGTGATGAAAAACTGTTTTTT
J: TRBJ1-4
D: TRBD1
length: 15
V: TRBV30
size: .

CDR3: CASSRGQGADTQYF
DNA: TGTGCCAGCTCACGCGGACAGGGGGCAGATACGCAGTATTTT
J: TRBJ2-3
D: TRBD1
length: 14
V: TRBV18
size: once

CDR3: CASSQEHEQGLFFTQYF
DNA: TGCGCCAGCAGCCAAGAGCACGAGCAGGGTCTTTTCTTTACGCAGTATTTT
J: TRBJ2-3
D: .
length: 17
V: TRBV4-1
size: .

CDR3: CASSYRGTVAYEQYF
DNA: TGTGCCAGCAGCTATCGTGGGACAGTAGCCTACGAGCAGTACTTC
J: TRBJ2-7
D: TRBD1
length: 15
V: TRBV5-5
size: .

CDR3: CARKGQGIYGYTF
DNA: TGTGCCAGGAAGGGACAGGGGATTTATGGCTACACCTTC
J: TRBJ1-2
D: TRBD1
length: 13
V: TRBV2
size: .

CDR3: CSVEDRNFGVLAGKETQYF
DNA: TGCAGCGTTGAAGATAGAAACTTCGGGGTATTAGCGGGAAAAGAGACCCAGTACTTC
J: TRBJ2-5
D: TRBD2
length: 19
V: TRBV29-1
size: .

CDR3: CASSTTELGQPQHF
DNA: TGTGCCAGCAGCACGACTGAACTAGGTCAGCCCCAGCATTTT
J: TRBJ1-5
D: .
length: 14
V: TRBV7-9
size: .

CDR3: CASSYSFRGGYEKLFF
DNA: TGTGCCAGCAGTTACTCGTTTAGGGGAGGGTATGAAAAACTGTTTTTT
J: TRBJ1-4
D: .
length: 16
V: TRBV6-5
size: .

CDR3: CASSITMTGADEQYF
DNA: TGTGCCAGTAGTATAACCATGACAGGGGCCGACGAGCAGTACTTC
J: TRBJ2-7
D: TRBD1
length: 15
V: TRBV19
size: .

CDR3: CASSETLAGGGNEQFF
DNA: TGCGCCAGCAGTGAGACACTAGCGGGAGGGGGCAATGAGCAGTTCTTC
J: TRBJ2-1
D: TRBD2
length: 16
V: TRBV10-2
size: .

CDR3: CASSVVGLTYEQYF
DNA: TGTGCCAGCAGCGTGGTGGGACTAACTTACGAGCAGTACTTC
J: TRBJ2-7
D: TRBD2
length: 14
V: TRBV7-9
size: .